The 20 T cell receptor beta chains presented below share a single source sample, sequenced in a study of CD8 T cell repertoires and HIV-1 epitope variants. These receptors' antigens are unknown. The data were produced by immunoSEQ multiplex PCR, yet TCRdb's version contains in-frame clones alone and is incomplete. The sample holds 5,000 or so clones, about 70% seen once. The specimen was cultured CD8+ T cells derived from PBMCs. These receptors were collected from a male donor with HIV.

The V call is TRBV19, the J call TRBJ1-1; the D gene is possibly TRBD1 (5 bases). Germline V lookup: CDR1 LNHDA, CDR2 SQIVND (reference sequence). V was shortened by 4 bases and J by 1 base, with 10 bases between the two germline ends. The CDR3 covers 14 residues. The CDR3: CASSTGIRNTEAFF. DNA of the CDR3: TGTGCCAGTAGTACAGGGATACGGAACACTGAAGCTTTCTTT.

This chain joins TRBV27 and TRBJ1-1; D not certain. CDR1 and CDR2 (germline): MNHEY, SMNVEV (reference sequence). The CDR3 length is 13 residues. The germline V and J ends were trimmed by 5 bases and 1 base, with 8 bases remaining between them. DNA for the CDR3: TGTGCCAGCAGTGCCGGTAGGAACACTGAAGCTTTCTTT. Its protein product is CASSAGRNTEAFF.

The chain joins TRBV7-9 to TRBJ2-1, with D hard to call. This CDR3 region has 13 residues. Germline CDR1 is SEHNR and CDR2 is FQNEAQ (reference sequence). Trimming removed 1 base at V and 9 bases at J, with 10 bases between. The CDR3 DNA follows: TGTGCCAGCAGCTTAGACGGTGCCAGTGAGCAGTTCTTC. It encodes CASSLDGASEQFF.

This clone was counted once. V and J are TRBV5-6 and TRBJ2-2, with unresolved D. This CDR3 region has 12 residues. The germline V gene has CDR1 SGHDT and CDR2 YYEEEE. Trimming shortened V by 4 bases and J by 2 bases, and 3 bases separated the two germline ends. CDR3 protein: CASSLNTGELFF. The CDR3 DNA follows: TGTGCCAGCAGCCTCAACACCGGGGAGCTGTTTTTT.

J is TRBJ2-1 and V is TRBV29-1, with D unclear. CDR3 length: 11 amino acids. Germline assignment: CDR1 SQVTM and CDR2 ANQGSEA. Trimming cost V 8 bases and J 4 bases, with 9 bases left between them. CDR3 DNA: TGCAGCCCAGAGGTATACAATGAGCAGTTCTTC. Protein product: CSPEVYNEQFF.

Only a few counts were recorded for this clone. The V and J genes are TRBV7-3 and TRBJ1-6; 8 bases map to TRBD1. Germline V lookup: CDR1 SGHTA, CDR2 FQGTGA. Trimming cost V 3 bases and J 8 bases; bases outside gene matches: 6. CDR3 length equals 15 residues. CDR3 DNA: TGTGCCAGCAGCTTGACAGGGGCAGTGGATTCACCCCTCCACTTT. Protein: CASSLTGAVDSPLHF.

V is TRBV27 and J is TRBJ2-6; D is undetermined. The CDR3 has 15 amino acids. V dropped 0 bases and J dropped 0 bases, with 3 bases sitting between them. Germline loops: CDR1 MNHEY, CDR2 SMNVEV (reference sequence). CDR3 amino acids: CASSLSDSGANVLTF. CDR3 coding DNA: TGTGCCAGCAGTTTATCCGACTCTGGGGCCAACGTCCTGACTTTC. Based on the CDR3 plus reference TRBV27 and TRBJ2-6, the full variable domain is EAQVTQNPRYLITVTGKKLTVTCSQNMNHEYMSWYRQDPGLGLRQIYYSMNVEVTDKGDVPEGYKVSRKEKRNFPLILESPSPNQTSLYFCASSLSDSGANVLTFGAGSRLTVL.

The chain has TRBV19 and TRBJ2-1, with D unresolved. Germline lookup yields CDR1 LNHDA and CDR2 SQIVND (reference sequence). V was clipped by 3 bases and J by 7 bases, with 7 bases between them. This CDR3 has 12 residues. The CDR3 DNA follows: TGTGCCAGTAGTATTTGGCAAAATGAGCAGTTCTTC. Its translation: CASSIWQNEQFF.

The V call is TRBV4-2, the J call TRBJ2-7, with D unresolved. The CDR3 runs 12 residues. Trimming left V 5 bases short and J 2 bases short, with 7 bases between. The V gene's germline CDR1 is LGHNA and CDR2 YNFKEQ. The CDR3 sequence is CASSFATYEQYF. The DNA of the CDR3 is TGTGCCAGCAGCTTTGCGACCTACGAGCAGTACTTC.

The chain is built from TRBV14 and TRBJ1-1, with D unresolved. The V gene lost 1 base and the J gene lost 4 bases, with 10 bases spanning the gap. CDR3 length: 14 residues. From germline, CDR1 is SGHDN and CDR2 FVKESK. The CDR3 DNA reads as TGTGCCAGCAGCCAAGTTGAAGCGGGCACTGAAGCTTTCTTT. Amino acid sequence: CASSQVEAGTEAFF.

The V and J genes are TRBV28 and TRBJ2-3; D is perhaps TRBD1 (6 bases). Trimming left V 4 bases short and J 4 bases short, with 15 bases between. The germline gives CDR1 MDHEN, CDR2 SYDVKM. This CDR3 is built from 15 residues. CDR3 sequence (DNA): TGTGCCAGCAGTTCCTGGGGGCGCCAGGCAGATACGCAGTATTTT. This encodes CASSSWGRQADTQYF.

The table lists this clone with a count of one. The rearrangement uses TRBV9 and TRBJ1-2, with a possible D match to TRBD1 (6 bases). Trimming took 7 bases from V and 0 from J, leaving 16 bases between them. The CDR3 is 15 residues long. Germline V gene lookup returns CDR1 SGDLS and CDR2 YYNGEE. CDR3 DNA sequence: TGTGCCAGCGCCGGGGGGGCCGGTTCTAACTATGGCTACACCTTC. It codes for CASAGGAGSNYGYTF.

This chain links TRBV10-3 with TRBJ2-7, with D maybe TRBD1 (5 bases). The ends were cut back, 0 bases at V and 3 bases at J, with 9 bases in the middle. CDR1 and CDR2 (germline): ENHRY, SYGVKD. The CDR3 covers 14 residues. In DNA form, the CDR3 reads TGTGCCATCAGTGAGTCAGGGGTTGTCTACGAGCAGTACTTC. Residues: CAISESGVVYEQYF.

The chain joins TRBV7-2 to TRBJ2-7; the match to TRBD1 covers 11 bases. CDR3 length: 14 amino acids. CDR1 is SGHTA, CDR2 FQGNSA, per germline. V lost 3 bases and J lost 3; bases outside the gene matches: 1. Here the CDR3 DNA reads TGTGCCAGCAGCTTCGGGACAGGGGGCTACGAGCAGTACTTC. Amino acid sequence: CASSFGTGGYEQYF.

The chain employs TRBV6-5 and TRBJ1-2, with TRBD1 matching over 9 bases. Germline loops: CDR1 MNHEY, CDR2 SVGAGI. The CDR3 covers 14 residues. V lost 6 bases to trimming and J lost 6 bases; unmatched junction nucleotides: 8. CDR3 region: CASRRRQGEHGYTF. For the CDR3, the DNA is TGTGCCAGCAGAAGAAGACAGGGGGAACATGGCTACACCTTC.

The sample holds one count of this clone. V gene TRBV27 combines with J gene TRBJ2-3; 7 bases align to TRBD2. Germline V gives CDR1 MNHEY, CDR2 SMNVEV (reference sequence). CDR3 length equals 14 residues. V shed 8 bases and J 5 bases; nucleotides not matched to a gene: 10. The CDR3, as DNA: TGTGCCAGCGGTCTCCTCGGGGGGAAAGATACGCAGTATTTT. Translated, it gives CASGLLGGKDTQYF.

The chain employs TRBV10-3 and TRBJ2-1; 10 bases line up with TRBD2. V shed 8 bases and J 6 bases; nucleotides not matched to a gene: 10. The germline gives CDR1 ENHRY, CDR2 SYGVKD. CDR3 size: 15 residues. CDR3: CAIRDSAGGGNEQFF. CDR3 DNA: TGTGCCATCCGGGACTCAGCGGGGGGGGGCAATGAGCAGTTCTTC.

This clone was counted a few times. The chain combines TRBV14 with TRBJ1-6; D might be TRBD1 (5 bases). V was shortened by 0 bases and J by 2 bases, with 8 bases between the two germline ends. The length of the CDR3 is 16 residues. Germline lookup yields CDR1 SGHDN and CDR2 FVKESK. The CDR3 nucleotides are TGTGCCAGCAGCCAAGAGTGGGGGGCCTATAATTCACCCCTCCACTTT. Translating gives CASSQEWGAYNSPLHF.

J is TRBJ2-2 and V is TRBV7-9; TRBD1 aligns across 7 bases. The CDR3 is made up of 17 amino acids. Per germline, CDR1 SEHNR and CDR2 FQNEAQ (reference sequence). The V gene end was trimmed by 0 bases and the J gene end by 4 bases; junction bases not matched to a gene: 8. CDR3 sequence reads: CASSLAHTGQFTGELFF. CDR3 coding DNA: TGTGCCAGCAGCTTAGCGCATACGGGACAGTTCACCGGGGAGCTGTTTTTT.

DNA for the CDR3: TGTGCCAGCAGCCAGGGGAACACTGAAGCTTTCTTT. This sequence encodes CASSQGNTEAFF. The J gene is TRBJ1-1, the V gene TRBV2, with D possibly being TRBD1 (5 bases). Germline CDR1 and CDR2: SNHLY and FYNNEI. Trimming removed 6 bases from V and 1 base from J, with 6 bases in between. This CDR3 is 12 amino acids long.